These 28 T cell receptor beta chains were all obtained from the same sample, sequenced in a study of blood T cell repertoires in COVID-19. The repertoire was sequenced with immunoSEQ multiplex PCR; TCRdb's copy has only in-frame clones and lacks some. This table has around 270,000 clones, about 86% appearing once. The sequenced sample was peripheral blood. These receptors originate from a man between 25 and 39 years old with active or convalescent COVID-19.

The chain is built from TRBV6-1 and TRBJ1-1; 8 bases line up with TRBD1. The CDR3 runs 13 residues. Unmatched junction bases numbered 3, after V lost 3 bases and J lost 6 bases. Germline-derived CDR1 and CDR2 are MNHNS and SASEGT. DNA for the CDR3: TGTGCCAGCAGTGACCAGGGGGCAGCTGAAGCTTTCTTT. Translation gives CASSDQGAAEAFF.

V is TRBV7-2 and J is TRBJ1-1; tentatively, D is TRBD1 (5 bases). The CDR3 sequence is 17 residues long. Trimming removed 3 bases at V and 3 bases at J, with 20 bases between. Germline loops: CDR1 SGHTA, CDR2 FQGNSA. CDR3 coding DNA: TGTGCCAGCAGCTTCCGTATTCTAAGTGGACAAGACACTGAAGCTTTCTTT. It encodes CASSFRILSGQDTEAFF.

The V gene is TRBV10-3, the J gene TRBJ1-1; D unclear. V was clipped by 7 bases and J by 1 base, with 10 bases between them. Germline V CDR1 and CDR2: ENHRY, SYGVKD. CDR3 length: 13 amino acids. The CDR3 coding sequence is TGTGCCATCACCGAGCGGGGGAACACTGAAGCTTTCTTT. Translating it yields CAITERGNTEAFF.

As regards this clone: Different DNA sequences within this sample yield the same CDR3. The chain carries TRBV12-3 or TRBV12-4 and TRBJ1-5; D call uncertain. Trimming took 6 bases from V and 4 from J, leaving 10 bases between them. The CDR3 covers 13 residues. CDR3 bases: TGTGCCAGCAGCCTATCCGAGAATCAGCCCCAGCATTTT. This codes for CASSLSENQPQHF.

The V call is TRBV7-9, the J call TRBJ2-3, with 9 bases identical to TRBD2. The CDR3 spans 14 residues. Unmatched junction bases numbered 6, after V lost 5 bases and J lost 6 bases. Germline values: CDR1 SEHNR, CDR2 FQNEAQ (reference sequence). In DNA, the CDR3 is TGTGCCAGCAGCGGAGAGGGACTAGCCGATACGCAGTATTTT. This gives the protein CASSGEGLADTQYF.

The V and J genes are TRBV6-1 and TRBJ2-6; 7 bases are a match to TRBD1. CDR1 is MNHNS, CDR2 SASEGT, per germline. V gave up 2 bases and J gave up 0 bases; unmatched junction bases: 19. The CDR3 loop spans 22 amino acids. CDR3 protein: CASSEIRGGAFSRFSGANVLTF. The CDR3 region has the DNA TGTGCCAGCAGTGAAATAAGAGGGGGCGCGTTTAGCAGATTCTCTGGGGCCAACGTCCTGACTTTC.

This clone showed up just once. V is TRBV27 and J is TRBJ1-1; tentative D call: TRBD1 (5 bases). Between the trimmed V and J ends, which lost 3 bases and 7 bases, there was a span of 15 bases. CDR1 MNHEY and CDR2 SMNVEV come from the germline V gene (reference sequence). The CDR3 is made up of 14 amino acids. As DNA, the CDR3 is TGTGCCAGCAGTTTCTTCCTCGGGGGTGGTGAAGCTTTCTTT. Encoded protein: CASSFFLGGGEAFF.

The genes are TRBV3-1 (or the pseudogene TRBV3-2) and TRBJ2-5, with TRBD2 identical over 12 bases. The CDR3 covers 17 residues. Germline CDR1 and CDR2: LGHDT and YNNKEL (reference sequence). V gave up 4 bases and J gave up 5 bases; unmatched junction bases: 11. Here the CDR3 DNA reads TGTGCCAGCAGCCCCCAAAGTCGCCTAGCGGGAGGGGAGACCCAGTACTTC. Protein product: CASSPQSRLAGGETQYF.

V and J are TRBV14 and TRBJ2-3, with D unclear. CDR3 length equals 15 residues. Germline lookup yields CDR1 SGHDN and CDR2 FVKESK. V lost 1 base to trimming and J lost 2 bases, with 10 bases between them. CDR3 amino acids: CASSQGGSFTDTQYF. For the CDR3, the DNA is TGTGCCAGCAGCCAAGGCGGCAGCTTCACAGATACGCAGTATTTT.

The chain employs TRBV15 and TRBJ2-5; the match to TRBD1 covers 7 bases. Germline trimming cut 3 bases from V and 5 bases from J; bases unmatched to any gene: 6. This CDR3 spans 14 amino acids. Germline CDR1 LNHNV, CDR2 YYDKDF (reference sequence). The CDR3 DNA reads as TGTGCCACCAGCAGCCAGACAGGGATGGAGACCCAGTACTTC. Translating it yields CATSSQTGMETQYF.

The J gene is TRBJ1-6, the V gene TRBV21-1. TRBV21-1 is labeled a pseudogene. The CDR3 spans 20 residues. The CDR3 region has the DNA TGTGCCAGCAGTTGCCGGGAGTTTGCGCCCTGCGCCTGCGGCTCTTCACCCCTCCACTTT. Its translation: CASSCREFAPCACGSSPLHF.

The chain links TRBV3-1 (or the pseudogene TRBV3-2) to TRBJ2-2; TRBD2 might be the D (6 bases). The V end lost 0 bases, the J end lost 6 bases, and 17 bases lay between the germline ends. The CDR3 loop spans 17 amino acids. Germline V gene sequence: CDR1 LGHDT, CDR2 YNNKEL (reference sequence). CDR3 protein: CASSQDGGISYSGELFF. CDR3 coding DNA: TGTGCCAGCAGCCAAGATGGGGGGATCTCTTACTCCGGGGAGCTGTTTTTT.

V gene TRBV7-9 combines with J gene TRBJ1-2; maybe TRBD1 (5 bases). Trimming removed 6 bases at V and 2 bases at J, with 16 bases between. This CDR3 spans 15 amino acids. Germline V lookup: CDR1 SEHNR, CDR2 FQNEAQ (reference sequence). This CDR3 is CASSPPAGANYGYTF. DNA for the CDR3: TGTGCCAGCAGTCCTCCAGCTGGGGCAAACTATGGCTACACCTTC.

As DNA, the CDR3 is TGTGCCAGCAGGGGGTGGACAGGGGAAGCAGATACGCAGTATTTT. Protein product: CASRGWTGEADTQYF. The J gene is TRBJ2-3, the V gene TRBV6-5; 9 bases align to TRBD1. Losses at the gene ends were 6 bases for V and 4 bases for J; bases not matched to a gene: 8. The CDR3 is 15 amino acids. From germline, CDR1 is MNHEY and CDR2 SVGAGI.

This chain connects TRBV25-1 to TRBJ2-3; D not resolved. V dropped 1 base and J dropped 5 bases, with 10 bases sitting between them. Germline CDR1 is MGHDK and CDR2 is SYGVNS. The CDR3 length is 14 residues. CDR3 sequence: CASSEWQDKDTQYF. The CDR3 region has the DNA TGTGCCAGCAGTGAATGGCAGGATAAAGATACGCAGTATTTT.

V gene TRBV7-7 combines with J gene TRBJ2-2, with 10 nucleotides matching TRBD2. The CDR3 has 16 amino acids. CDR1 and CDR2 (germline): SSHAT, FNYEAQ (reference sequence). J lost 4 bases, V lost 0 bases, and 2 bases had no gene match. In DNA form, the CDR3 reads TGTGCCAGCAGCTTAGCGCTAGCGGGGGCCACCGGGGAGCTGTTTTTT. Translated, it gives CASSLALAGATGELFF.

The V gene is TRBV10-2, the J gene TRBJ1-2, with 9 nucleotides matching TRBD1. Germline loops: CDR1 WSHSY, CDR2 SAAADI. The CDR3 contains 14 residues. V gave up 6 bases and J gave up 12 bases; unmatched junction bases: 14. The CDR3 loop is CASRAPGQGSLDTF. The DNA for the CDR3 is TGCGCCAGCAGAGCACCGGGACAGGGATCACTAGACACCTTC.

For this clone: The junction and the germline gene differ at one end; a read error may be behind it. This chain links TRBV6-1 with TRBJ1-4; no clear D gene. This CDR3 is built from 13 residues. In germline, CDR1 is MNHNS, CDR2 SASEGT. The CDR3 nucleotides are TGTGCCAGCGGTGAAATACTGATGCGAAAACTGTTTTTT. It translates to CASGEILMRKLFF.

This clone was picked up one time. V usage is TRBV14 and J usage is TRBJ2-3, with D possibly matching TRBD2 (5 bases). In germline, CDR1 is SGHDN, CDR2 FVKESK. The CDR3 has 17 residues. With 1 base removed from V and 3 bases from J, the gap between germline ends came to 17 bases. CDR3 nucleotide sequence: TGTGCCAGCAGCCAAGGTCTAGCTGGCTACGGGACAGATACGCAGTATTTT. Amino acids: CASSQGLAGYGTDTQYF.

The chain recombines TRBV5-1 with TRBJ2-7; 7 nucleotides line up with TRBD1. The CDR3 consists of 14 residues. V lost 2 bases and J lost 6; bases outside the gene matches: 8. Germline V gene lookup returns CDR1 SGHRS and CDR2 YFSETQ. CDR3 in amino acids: CASSLLIGGSEQYF. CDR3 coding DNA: TGCGCCAGCAGCTTACTTATAGGGGGCTCCGAGCAGTACTTC.

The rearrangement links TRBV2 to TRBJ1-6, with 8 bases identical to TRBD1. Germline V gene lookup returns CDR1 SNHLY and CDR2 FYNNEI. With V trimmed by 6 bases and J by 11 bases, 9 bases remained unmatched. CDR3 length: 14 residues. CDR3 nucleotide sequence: TGTGCCAGCAGAGAGGACAGGGACGCGACACCCCTCCACTTT. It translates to CASREDRDATPLHF.

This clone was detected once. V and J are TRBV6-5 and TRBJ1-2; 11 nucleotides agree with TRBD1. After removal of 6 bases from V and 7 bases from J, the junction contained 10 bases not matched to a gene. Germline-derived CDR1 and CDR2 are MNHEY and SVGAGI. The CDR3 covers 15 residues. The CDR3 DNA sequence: TGTGCCAGCAGCAATATAGGACAGGGGGCAAGTGGCTACACCTTC. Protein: CASSNIGQGASGYTF.

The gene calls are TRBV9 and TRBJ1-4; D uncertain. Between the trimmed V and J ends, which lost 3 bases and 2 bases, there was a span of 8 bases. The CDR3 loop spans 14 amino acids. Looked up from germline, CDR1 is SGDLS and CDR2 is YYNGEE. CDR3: CASSDGGTNEKLFF. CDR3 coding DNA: TGTGCCAGCAGCGACGGCGGGACTAATGAAAAACTGTTTTTT.

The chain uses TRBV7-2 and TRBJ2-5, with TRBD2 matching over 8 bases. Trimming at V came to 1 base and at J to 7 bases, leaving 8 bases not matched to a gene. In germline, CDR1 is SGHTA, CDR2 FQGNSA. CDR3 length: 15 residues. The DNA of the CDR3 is TGTGCCAGCAGCTTAGGAGTTAGCGGGGTTGGGACCCAGTACTTC. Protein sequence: CASSLGVSGVGTQYF.

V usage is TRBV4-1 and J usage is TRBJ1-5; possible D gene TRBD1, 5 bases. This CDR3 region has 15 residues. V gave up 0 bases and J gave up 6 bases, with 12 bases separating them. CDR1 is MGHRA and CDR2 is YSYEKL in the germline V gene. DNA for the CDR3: TGCGCCAGCAGCCAAGATCGACAGTATAGTCAGCCCCAGCATTTT. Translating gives CASSQDRQYSQPQHF.

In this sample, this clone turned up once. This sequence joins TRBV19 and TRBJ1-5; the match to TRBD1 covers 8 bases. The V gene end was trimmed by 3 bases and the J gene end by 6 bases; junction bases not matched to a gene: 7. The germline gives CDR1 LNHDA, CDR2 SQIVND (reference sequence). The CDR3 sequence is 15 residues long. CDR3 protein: CASSITRGPGQPQHF. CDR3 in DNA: TGTGCCAGTAGTATTACCAGGGGGCCGGGTCAGCCCCAGCATTTT.

CDR3 in amino acids: CASSYSPRQDELFF. The CDR3 coding sequence is TGTGCCAGCAGTTACTCCCCACGACAGGACGAACTGTTTTTT. The chain links TRBV6-5 to TRBJ1-4, with D maybe TRBD1 (6 bases). This CDR3 region has 14 residues. V lost 0 bases and J 12 bases, leaving 14 bases between the germline ends. Germline V gene sequence: CDR1 MNHEY, CDR2 SVGAGI.

CDR3 coding DNA: TGCGCCAGCAGTGTGGACAGCTTGGCTTACTATGGCTACACCTTC. This translates into CASSVDSLAYYGYTF. The chain employs TRBV10-2 and TRBJ1-2, with a possible D match to TRBD1 (6 bases). Trimming shortened V by 4 bases and J by 3 bases, and 15 bases separated the two germline ends. The germline gives CDR1 WSHSY, CDR2 SAAADI. The CDR3 length is 15 residues.